The rows below give T cell receptor beta chains drawn from one sample of a study of T-cell reconstitution after alpha-beta-depleted transplantation in children. A single record per CDR3 protein comes from TCRdb applying MiXCR to the PCR reads. The top ten clones hold over 2% of a sample with about 600,000 distinct CDR3 sequences, 13% of them seen once. The material sequenced was PBMCs, mostly from graft donor cells, taken 360 days after TCRalphabeta/CD19-depleted stem cell transplant. These receptors originate from a male patient younger than 18 who had a stem cell transplant for acute myeloid leukemia, so the T cells may come from the graft donor. The CDR3 runs from the conserved cysteine through the conserved F or W. The D gene is left open where the match is weak. Only part of the rows carry a size: once, few, many, or a class if the clone is expanded.

abundance	v_gene	d_gene	j_gene	CDR3nt	CDR3aa
few	TRBV28	TRBD1	TRBJ2-5	TGTGCCAGCAGTTCTCAACGGGGACAGTACCAAGAGACCCAGTACTTC	CASSSQRGQYQETQYF
few	TRBV20-1	TRBD1	TRBJ2-2	TGCAGTGCAAGACAGGGGGCCGTCGGGGAGCTGTTTTTT	CSARQGAVGELFF
many	TRBV7-2	-	TRBJ2-5	TGTGCCAGCAGCTTAGGGGCGGGGTACTTCCAAGAGACCCAGTACTTC	CASSLGAGYFQETQYF
few	TRBV12-3/TRBV12-4	-	TRBJ2-6	TGTGCCAGCAGTTCGGTTAACTCTGGGGCCAACGTCCTGACTTTC	CASSSVNSGANVLTF
few	TRBV5-1	-	TRBJ2-7	TGCGCCAGCACTCGAACAGGGACCGAGCAGTACTTC	CASTRTGTEQYF
-	TRBV5-6	-	TRBJ2-2	TGTGCCAGCAGCTTGTTGAGTGTCAGCACGAACACCGGGGAGCTGTTTTTT	CASSLLSVSTNTGELFF
many	TRBV12-3/TRBV12-4	-	TRBJ2-7	TGTGCCAGCAGCTGGGCTCTCCGGGACCCCTACGAGCAGTACTTC	CASSWALRDPYEQYF
few	TRBV4-2	-	TRBJ2-7	TGTGCCAGCAGCCAAGATGGAGAAAGGCTATCCTACGAGCAGTACTTC	CASSQDGERLSYEQYF
few	TRBV12-3/TRBV12-4	-	TRBJ1-1	TGTGCCAGCAGTTTTCTCCGGTACAGTAGTCCTGAAGCTTTCTTT	CASSFLRYSSPEAFF
many	TRBV29-1	-	TRBJ1-3	TGCAGCGTCGCCCGGGTCCCCTCTGGAAACACCATATATTTT	CSVARVPSGNTIYF
-	TRBV12-3/TRBV12-4	TRBD1	TRBJ2-1	TGTGCCAGCAGTTTAGCCAGGGGGCACTACAATGAGCAGTTCTTC	CASSLARGHYNEQFF
few	TRBV18	-	TRBJ2-7	TGTGCCAGCTCACCCTACAGGGTTGGCTACGAGCAGTACTTC	CASSPYRVGYEQYF
many	TRBV28	-	TRBJ2-7	TGTGCCAGCAGTTGGAGGGCGGAAGAGTTCTACGAGCAGTACTTC	CASSWRAEEFYEQYF
-	TRBV20-1	-	TRBJ2-1	TGCAGTGCTACGGGACTTAGTGAGCAGTTCTTC	CSATGLSEQFF
-	TRBV12-3/TRBV12-4	-	TRBJ1-6	TGTGCCAGCAGGACAGGAGTGGGTAATTCACCCCTCCACTTT	CASRTGVGNSPLHF
few	TRBV7-2	-	TRBJ2-2	TGTGCCAGCAGCTTCACGGCCGGGGAGCTGTTTTTT	CASSFTAGELFF
few	TRBV5-1	TRBD2	TRBJ2-5	TGCGCCAGCAGCCGGGGACTAGCGGGAGCAGATGAGACCCAGTACTTC	CASSRGLAGADETQYF
few	TRBV28	TRBD1	TRBJ1-2	TGTGCCAGCAGATCCGTGGGACAGGACTATGGCTACACCTTC	CASRSVGQDYGYTF
-	TRBV20-1	-	TRBJ2-1	TGCAGCTCGGAAGAGCGGGTAATATACAATGAGCAGTTCTTC	CSSEERVIYNEQFF
many	TRBV6-5	TRBD2	TRBJ2-1	TGTGCCAGCAGTTATAGCGGGGATCACAATGAGCAGTTCTTC	CASSYSGDHNEQFF
-	TRBV11-2	-	TRBJ1-5	TGTGCCAGCAGCCAGGACAGATTAAGCAATCAGCCCCAGCATTTT	CASSQDRLSNQPQHF
-	TRBV12-3/TRBV12-4	-	TRBJ2-3	TGTGCCAGCAGTCCCGGGGTAGCGGTAAGCACAGATACGCAGTATTTT	CASSPGVAVSTDTQYF
-	TRBV30	-	TRBJ1-4	TGTGCCTGGAGGCCCAGGAGTGCAACTAATGAAAAACTGTTTTTT	CAWRPRSATNEKLFF
many	TRBV12-3/TRBV12-4	TRBD1	TRBJ1-1	TGTGCCAGCAGTAACCGACAGGGGCAGAACACTGAAGCTTTCTTT	CASSNRQGQNTEAFF
-	TRBV29-1	TRBD2	TRBJ2-1	TGCAGCGTTCCCCCCGGGGCGGGAGGGCGCAATGAGCAGTTCTTC	CSVPPGAGGRNEQFF
-	TRBV4-1	-	TRBJ2-1	TGCGCCAGCAGCCAAGCGAACCTAGCCGTGACCTACAATGAGCAGTTCTTC	CASSQANLAVTYNEQFF
many	TRBV29-1	-	TRBJ2-1	TGCAGCGCTGGGGTGCGAACCTACAATGAGCAGTTCTTC	CSAGVRTYNEQFF
many	TRBV24-1	-	TRBJ2-5	TGTGCCACCAGTGACACCCTCAGGGGAGGCCGGGAGACCCAGTACTTC	CATSDTLRGGRETQYF
few	TRBV7-9	-	TRBJ2-1	TGTGCCAGCTGGGGTGCCAATGAGCAGTTCTTC	CASWGANEQFF
-	TRBV20-1	-	TRBJ2-7	TGCAGTGCCCCGACCCGCACCTACGAGCAGTACTTC	CSAPTRTYEQYF
-	TRBV18	-	TRBJ2-1	TGTGCCACCACAACTTTCACCGAGGGCAATGAGCAGTTCTTC	CATTTFTEGNEQFF
many	TRBV20-1	-	TRBJ2-3	TGCAGTGCTAGCGATGATACGCAGTATTTT	CSASDDTQYF
few	TRBV7-2	-	TRBJ2-1	TGTGCCAGCAGCTGGTCCCCACTAGGGAATGAGCAGTTCTTC	CASSWSPLGNEQFF
-	TRBV18	TRBD2	TRBJ2-7	TGTGCCAGTTTTCCAGGGCCTGGGACTAGCGGGAGTAGCCACGAGCAGTACTTC	CASFPGPGTSGSSHEQYF
-	TRBV4-3	TRBD1	TRBJ2-7	TGCGCCAGCAGCCACGCAGGGGGCTACGAGCAGTACTTC	CASSHAGGYEQYF
many	TRBV18	TRBD1	TRBJ2-7	TGTGCCAGCTCACGAGGGGGCCTATACGAGCAGTACTTC	CASSRGGLYEQYF
-	TRBV11-1	TRBD2	TRBJ2-7	TGTGCCAGCAGCCCTCGCGGGAGAGCGGGAGGGCCCCAAGGCGAGCAGTACTTC	CASSPRGRAGGPQGEQYF
-	TRBV28	-	TRBJ1-2	TGTGCCAGCAGCCCTAGCCAGGACCGAGCTAACTATGGCTACACCTTC	CASSPSQDRANYGYTF
many	TRBV5-1	-	TRBJ2-1	TGCGCCAGCAGCTGGTCCCTCCTAGCGAGTGCCTACAATGAGCAGTTCTTC	CASSWSLLASAYNEQFF
-	TRBV5-6	TRBD2	TRBJ2-1	TGTGCCAGCAGCTTGGGGGCTAGCGGGATTTCCTACAATGAGCAGTTCTTC	CASSLGASGISYNEQFF
many	TRBV6-2/TRBV6-3	-	TRBJ2-2	TGTGCCATTACAAGGGGAGGCACCGGGGAGCTGTTTTTT	CAITRGGTGELFF
many	TRBV7-2	TRBD1	TRBJ2-1	TGTGCCAGCAGCTTCCGACAGGGCTCCTACAATGAGCAGTTCTTC	CASSFRQGSYNEQFF
few	TRBV20-1	-	TRBJ2-1	TGCAGTGCTCCCGAGACTAGGTACAATGAGCAGTTCTTC	CSAPETRYNEQFF
-	TRBV10-3	TRBD1	TRBJ1-1	TGTGCCATCAGTGGTGCAGGGGGCGGCACTGAAGCTTTCTTT	CAISGAGGGTEAFF
-	TRBV4-2	TRBD1	TRBJ2-7	TGTGCCAGCAGCCCCACCGCGGGACAGGGGGCCAGCGAGCAGTACTTC	CASSPTAGQGASEQYF
many	TRBV4-3	TRBD1	TRBJ1-4	TGCGCCAGCAGCCCTAGGAGTGGGACAGGGGATGAAAAACTGTTTTTT	CASSPRSGTGDEKLFF
many	TRBV6-2/TRBV6-3	-	TRBJ2-5	TGTGCCAGCAGGACTCCAAGGGGGTGGACGAAAGAGACCCAGTACTTC	CASRTPRGWTKETQYF
-	TRBV21-1	-	TRBJ1-1	TGTGCCGCCCGCGCAGGGAACACTGAAGCTTTCTTT	CAARAGNTEAFF
once	TRBV25-1	-	TRBJ2-7	TGTGCCAGCAGTGAAGGTGGGGGGGCCCACGAGCAGTACTTC	CASSEGGGAHEQYF
-	TRBV10-3	-	TRBJ2-3	TGTGCCATCAGGACAGCTAGCACAGATACGCAGTATTTT	CAIRTASTDTQYF
many	TRBV29-1	-	TRBJ1-5	TGCAGCGCGGGTGATAGCAATCAGCCCCAGCATTTT	CSAGDSNQPQHF
many	TRBV9	-	TRBJ2-7	TGTGCCAGCAGCCCGAGGGGCCTAAGCTCCTACGAGCAGTACTTC	CASSPRGLSSYEQYF
-	TRBV5-1	-	TRBJ2-5	TGCGCCAGCAGCATGAAGGACCCCCAAGAGACCCAGTACTTC	CASSMKDPQETQYF
many	TRBV20-1	-	TRBJ1-2	TGCAGTGCACCCCTGGGGGGGCAGGTGATTAACTATGGCTACACCTTC	CSAPLGGQVINYGYTF
many	TRBV29-1	TRBD1	TRBJ2-5	TGCAGCGTTGACGGGGACAGGGGGCTCCCTATGGAGACCCAGTACTTC	CSVDGDRGLPMETQYF
-	TRBV28	TRBD1	TRBJ2-7	TGTGCCAGCATGGACAGGGGTGCCGGCTCCTACGAGCAGTACTTC	CASMDRGAGSYEQYF
-	TRBV20-1	-	TRBJ2-1	TGCAGTGCTAGTATTATTTACAATGAGCAGTTCTTC	CSASIIYNEQFF
many	TRBV6-5	TRBD2	TRBJ2-7	TGTGCCAGCAGTTACTTGGGCGGGAGAGCCTACGAGCAGTACTTC	CASSYLGGRAYEQYF
few	TRBV9	TRBD2	TRBJ2-7	TGTGCCAGCAGCGTAGAGGCGGGAGTAGTCCACGAGCAGTACTTC	CASSVEAGVVHEQYF